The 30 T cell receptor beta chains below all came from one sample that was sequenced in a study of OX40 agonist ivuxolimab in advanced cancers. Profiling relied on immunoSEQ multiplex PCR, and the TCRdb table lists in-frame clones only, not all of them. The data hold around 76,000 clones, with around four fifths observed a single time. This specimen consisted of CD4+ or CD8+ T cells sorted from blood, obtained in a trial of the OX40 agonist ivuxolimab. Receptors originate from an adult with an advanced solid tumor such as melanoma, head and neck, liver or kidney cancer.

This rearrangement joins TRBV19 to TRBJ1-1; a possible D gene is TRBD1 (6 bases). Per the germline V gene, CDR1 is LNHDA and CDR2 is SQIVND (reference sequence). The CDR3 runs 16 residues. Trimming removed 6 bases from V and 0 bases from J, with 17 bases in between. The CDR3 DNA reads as TGTGCCAGTAGACCCCGGTGGAGGGGGATGAACACTGAAGCTTTCTTT. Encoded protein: CASRPRWRGMNTEAFF.

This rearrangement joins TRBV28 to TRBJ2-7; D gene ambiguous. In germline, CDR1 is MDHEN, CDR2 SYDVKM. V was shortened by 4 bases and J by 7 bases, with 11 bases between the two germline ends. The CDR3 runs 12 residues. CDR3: CASSYSRREQYF. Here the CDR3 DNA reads TGTGCCAGCAGTTACTCCCGGCGGGAGCAGTACTTC.

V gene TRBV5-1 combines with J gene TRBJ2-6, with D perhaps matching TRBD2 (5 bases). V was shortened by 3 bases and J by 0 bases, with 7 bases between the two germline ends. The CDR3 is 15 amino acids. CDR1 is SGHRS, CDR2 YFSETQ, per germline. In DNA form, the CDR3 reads TGCGCCAGCAGCTCGGGGTTCTCTGGGGCCAACGTCCTGACTTTC. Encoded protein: CASSSGFSGANVLTF.

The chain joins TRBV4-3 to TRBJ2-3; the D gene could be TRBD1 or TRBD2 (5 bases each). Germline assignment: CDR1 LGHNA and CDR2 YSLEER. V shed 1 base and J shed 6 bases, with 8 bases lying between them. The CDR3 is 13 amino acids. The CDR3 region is CASSQGGVDTQYF. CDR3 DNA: TGCGCCAGCAGCCAAGGAGGGGTGGATACGCAGTATTTT.

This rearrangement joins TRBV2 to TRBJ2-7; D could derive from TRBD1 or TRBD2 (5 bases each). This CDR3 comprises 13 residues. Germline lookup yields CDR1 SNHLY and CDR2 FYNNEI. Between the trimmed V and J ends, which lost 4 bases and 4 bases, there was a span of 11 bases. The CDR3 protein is CASSVPGPYEQYF. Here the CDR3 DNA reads TGTGCCAGCAGTGTCCCGGGACCGTACGAGCAGTACTTC.

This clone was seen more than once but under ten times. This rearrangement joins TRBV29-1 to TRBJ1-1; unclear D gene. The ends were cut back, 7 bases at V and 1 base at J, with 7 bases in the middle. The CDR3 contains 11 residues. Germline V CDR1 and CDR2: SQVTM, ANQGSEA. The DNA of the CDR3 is TGCAGCGATAGGAGGAACACTGAAGCTTTCTTT. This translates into CSDRRNTEAFF.

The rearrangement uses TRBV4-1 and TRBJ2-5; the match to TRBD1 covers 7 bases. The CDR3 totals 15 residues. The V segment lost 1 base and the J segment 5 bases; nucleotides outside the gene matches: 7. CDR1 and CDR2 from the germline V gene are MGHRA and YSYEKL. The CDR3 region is CASSQAARGLETQYF. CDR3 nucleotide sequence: TGCGCCAGCAGCCAAGCTGCGAGGGGGCTTGAGACCCAGTACTTC.

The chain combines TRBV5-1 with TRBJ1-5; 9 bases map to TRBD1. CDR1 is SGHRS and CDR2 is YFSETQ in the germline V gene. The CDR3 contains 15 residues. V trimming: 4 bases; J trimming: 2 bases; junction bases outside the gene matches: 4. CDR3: CASSLGQGGNQPQHF. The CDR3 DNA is TGCGCCAGCAGCCTGGGACAGGGCGGCAATCAGCCCCAGCATTTT.

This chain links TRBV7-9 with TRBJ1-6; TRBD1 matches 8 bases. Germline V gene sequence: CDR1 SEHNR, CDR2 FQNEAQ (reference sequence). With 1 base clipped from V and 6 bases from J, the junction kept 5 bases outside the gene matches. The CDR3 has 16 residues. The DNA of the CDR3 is TGTGCCAGCAGCTTAGGACAGGGGTTCGCTAATTCACCCCTCCACTTT. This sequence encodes CASSLGQGFANSPLHF.

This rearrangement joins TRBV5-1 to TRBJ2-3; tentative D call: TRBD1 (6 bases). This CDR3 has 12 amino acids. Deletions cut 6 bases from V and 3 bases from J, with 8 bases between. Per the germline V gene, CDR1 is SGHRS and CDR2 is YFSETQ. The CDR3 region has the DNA TGCGCCAGCAACGACAGGACAGATACGCAGTATTTT. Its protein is CASNDRTDTQYF. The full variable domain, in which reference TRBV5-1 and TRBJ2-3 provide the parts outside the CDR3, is KAGVTQTPRYLIKTRGQQVTLSCSPISGHRSVSWYQQTPGQGLQFLFEYFSETQRNKGNFPGRFSGRQFSNSRSEMNVSTLELGDSALYLCASNDRTDTQYFGPGTRLTVL.

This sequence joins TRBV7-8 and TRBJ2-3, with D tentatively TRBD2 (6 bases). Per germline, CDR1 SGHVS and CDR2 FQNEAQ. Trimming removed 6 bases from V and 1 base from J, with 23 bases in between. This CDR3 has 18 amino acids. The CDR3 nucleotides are TGTGCCAGCAGGCAGGAGGGCAGGGACCCTAGGGGCACAGATACGCAGTATTTT. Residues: CASRQEGRDPRGTDTQYF.

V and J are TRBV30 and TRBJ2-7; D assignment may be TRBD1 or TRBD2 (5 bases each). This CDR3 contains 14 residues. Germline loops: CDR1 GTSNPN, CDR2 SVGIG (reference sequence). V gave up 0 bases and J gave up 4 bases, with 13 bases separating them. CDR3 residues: CAWSVGAGNYEQYF. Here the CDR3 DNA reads TGTGCCTGGAGTGTCGGGGCGGGTAATTACGAGCAGTACTTC.

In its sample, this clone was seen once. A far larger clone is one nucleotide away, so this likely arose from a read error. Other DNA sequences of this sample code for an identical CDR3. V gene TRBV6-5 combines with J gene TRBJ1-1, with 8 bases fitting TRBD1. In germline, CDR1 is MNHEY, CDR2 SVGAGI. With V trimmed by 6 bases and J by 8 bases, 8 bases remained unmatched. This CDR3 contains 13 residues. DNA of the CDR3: TGTGCCAGCAGAGTCGACAGGGGTGGGGAAGCTTTCTTT. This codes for CASRVDRGGEAFF.

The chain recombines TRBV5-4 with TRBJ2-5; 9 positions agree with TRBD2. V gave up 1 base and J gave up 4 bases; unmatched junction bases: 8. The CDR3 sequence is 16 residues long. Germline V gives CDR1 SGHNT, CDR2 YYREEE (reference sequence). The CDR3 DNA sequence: TGTGCCAGCAGCTTGCTTGGCGGGGGGGCCACAGAGACCCAGTACTTC. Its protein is CASSLLGGGATETQYF.

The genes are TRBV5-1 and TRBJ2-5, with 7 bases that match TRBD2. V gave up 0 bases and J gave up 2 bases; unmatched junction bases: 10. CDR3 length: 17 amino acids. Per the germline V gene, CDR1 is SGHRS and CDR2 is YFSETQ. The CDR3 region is CASSLVVQGGSQETQYF. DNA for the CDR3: TGCGCCAGCAGCTTGGTGGTGCAGGGAGGGTCACAAGAGACCCAGTACTTC.

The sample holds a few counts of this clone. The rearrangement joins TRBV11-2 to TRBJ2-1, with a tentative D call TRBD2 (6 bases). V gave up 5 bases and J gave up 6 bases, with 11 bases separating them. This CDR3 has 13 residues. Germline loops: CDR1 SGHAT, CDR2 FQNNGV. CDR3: CASSPTRANEQFF. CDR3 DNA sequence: TGTGCCAGCAGCCCGACTAGAGCCAATGAGCAGTTCTTC.

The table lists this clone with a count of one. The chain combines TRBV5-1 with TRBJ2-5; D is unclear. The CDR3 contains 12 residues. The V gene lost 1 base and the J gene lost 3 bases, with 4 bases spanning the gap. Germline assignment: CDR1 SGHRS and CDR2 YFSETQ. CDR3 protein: CASSLPKETQYF. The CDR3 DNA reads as TGCGCCAGCAGCTTGCCCAAAGAGACCCAGTACTTC.

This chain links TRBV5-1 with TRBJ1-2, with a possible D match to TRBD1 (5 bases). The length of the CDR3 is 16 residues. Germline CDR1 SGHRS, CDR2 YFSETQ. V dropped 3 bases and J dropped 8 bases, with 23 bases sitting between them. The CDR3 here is CASSWDAGPAVGGYTF. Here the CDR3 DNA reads TGCGCCAGCAGCTGGGACGCCGGGCCCGCTGTGGGAGGCTACACCTTC.

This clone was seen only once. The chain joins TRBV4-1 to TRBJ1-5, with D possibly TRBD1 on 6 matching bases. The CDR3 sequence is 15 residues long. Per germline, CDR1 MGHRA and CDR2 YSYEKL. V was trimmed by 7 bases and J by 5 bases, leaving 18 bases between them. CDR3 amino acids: CASTSARGGDQPQHF. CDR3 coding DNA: TGCGCCAGCACGTCCGCCAGGGGAGGGGATCAGCCCCAGCATTTT.

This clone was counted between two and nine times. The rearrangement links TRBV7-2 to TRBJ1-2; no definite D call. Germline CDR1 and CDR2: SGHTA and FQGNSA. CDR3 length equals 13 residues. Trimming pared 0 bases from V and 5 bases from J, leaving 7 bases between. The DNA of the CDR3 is TGTGCCAGCAGCTTAGCGTCGGCTTATGGCTACACCTTC. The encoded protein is CASSLASAYGYTF.

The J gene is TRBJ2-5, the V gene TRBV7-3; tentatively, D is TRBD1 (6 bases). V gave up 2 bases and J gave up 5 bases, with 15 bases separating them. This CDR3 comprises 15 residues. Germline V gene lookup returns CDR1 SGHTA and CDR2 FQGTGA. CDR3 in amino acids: CASSLGAGEWETQYF. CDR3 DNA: TGTGCCAGCAGCTTAGGGGCAGGGGAATGGGAGACCCAGTACTTC.

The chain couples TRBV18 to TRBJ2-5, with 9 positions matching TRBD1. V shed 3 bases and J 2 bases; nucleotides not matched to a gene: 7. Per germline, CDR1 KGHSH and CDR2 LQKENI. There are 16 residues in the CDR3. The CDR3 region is CASSPLRDRAQETQYF. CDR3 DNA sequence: TGTGCCAGCTCACCCCTTCGGGACAGGGCTCAAGAGACCCAGTACTTC.

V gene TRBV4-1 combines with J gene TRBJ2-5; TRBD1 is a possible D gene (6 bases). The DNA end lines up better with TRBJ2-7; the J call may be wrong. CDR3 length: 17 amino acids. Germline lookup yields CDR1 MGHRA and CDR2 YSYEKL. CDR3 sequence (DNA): TGCGCCAGCAGCCAAGTGCCCTTGGGGGCAGGGACCTACGAGCAGTACTTC. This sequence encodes CASSQVPLGAGTYEQYF.

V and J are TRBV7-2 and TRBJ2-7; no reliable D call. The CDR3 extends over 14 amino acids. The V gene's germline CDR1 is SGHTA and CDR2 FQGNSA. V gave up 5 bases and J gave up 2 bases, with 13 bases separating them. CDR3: CASSGRRGTYEQYF. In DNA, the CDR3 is TGTGCCAGCAGCGGCCGCAGAGGCACCTACGAGCAGTACTTC.

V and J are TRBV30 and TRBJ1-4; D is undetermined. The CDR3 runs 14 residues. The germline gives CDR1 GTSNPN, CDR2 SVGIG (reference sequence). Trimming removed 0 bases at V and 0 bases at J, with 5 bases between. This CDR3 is CAWSVPPTNEKLFF. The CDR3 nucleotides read TGTGCCTGGAGTGTACCTCCAACTAATGAAAAACTGTTTTTT.

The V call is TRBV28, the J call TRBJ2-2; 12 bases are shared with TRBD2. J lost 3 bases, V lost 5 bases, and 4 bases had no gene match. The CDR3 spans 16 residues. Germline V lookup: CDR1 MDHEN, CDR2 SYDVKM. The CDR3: CASSPGLAGHTGELFF. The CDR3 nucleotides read TGTGCCAGCAGTCCCGGACTAGCGGGACACACCGGGGAGCTGTTTTTT.

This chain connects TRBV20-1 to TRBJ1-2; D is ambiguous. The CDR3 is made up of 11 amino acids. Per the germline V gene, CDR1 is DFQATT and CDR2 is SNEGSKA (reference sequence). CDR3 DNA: TGCGCTGTCGGGCGGAACTATGGCTACACCTTC. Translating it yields CAVGRNYGYTF.

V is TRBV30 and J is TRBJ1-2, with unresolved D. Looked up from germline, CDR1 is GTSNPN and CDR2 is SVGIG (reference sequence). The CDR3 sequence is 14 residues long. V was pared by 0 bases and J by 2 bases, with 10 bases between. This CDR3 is CAWSVRRSNYGYTF. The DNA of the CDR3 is TGTGCCTGGAGTGTACGTCGCAGCAACTATGGCTACACCTTC.

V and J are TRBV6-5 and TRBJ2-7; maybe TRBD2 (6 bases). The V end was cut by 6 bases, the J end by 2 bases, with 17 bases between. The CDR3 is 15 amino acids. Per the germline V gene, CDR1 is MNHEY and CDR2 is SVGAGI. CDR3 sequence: CASSPGGKPPYEQYF. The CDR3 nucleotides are TGTGCCAGCAGCCCCGGGGGTAAGCCCCCCTACGAGCAGTACTTC.

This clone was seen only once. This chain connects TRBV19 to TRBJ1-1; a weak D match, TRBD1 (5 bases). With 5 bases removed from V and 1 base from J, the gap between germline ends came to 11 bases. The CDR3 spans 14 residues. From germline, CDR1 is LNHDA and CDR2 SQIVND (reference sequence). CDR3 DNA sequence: TGTGCCAGTAGTCGCTCAGACAGGAACACTGAAGCTTTCTTT. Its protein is CASSRSDRNTEAFF. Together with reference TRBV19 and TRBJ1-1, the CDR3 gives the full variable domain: DGGITQSPKYLFRKEGQNVTLSCEQNLNHDAMYWYRQDPGQGLRLIYYSQIVNDFQKGDIAEGYSVSREKKESFPLTVTSAQKNPTAFYLCASSRSDRNTEAFFGQGTRLTVV.